Each of the 2 T cell receptor beta chains below was sequenced from the same sample in a study of blood T cells in healthy people across ages. Through a sample-barcoded 5' primer and a J-beta primer mix, a second PCR was run for 7 to 11 cycles. Via MiXCR, TCRdb re-called the 5' RACE reads, giving one row per CDR3 protein. The data hold about 1.5 million distinct CDR3 sequences, with 35% to 45% observed a single time. Sequenced: blood. The receptors stem from a woman under 30 in good health.

V and J are TRBV7-2 and TRBJ2-7; D perhaps matches TRBD1 (6 bases). CDR3 length equals 13 residues. CDR1 is SGHTA, CDR2 FQGNSA, per germline. The germline V and J ends were trimmed by 5 bases and 5 bases, with 13 bases remaining between them. CDR3 coding DNA: TGTGCCAGCAGCGTAAACGAGGGGGACGAGCAGTACTTC. Protein: CASSVNEGDEQYF.

The V call is TRBV21-1, the J call TRBJ2-5; the table names TRBD1, a call not compared with the DNA. TRBV21-1 is a pseudogene. This CDR3 has 15 residues. The CDR3 DNA follows: TGTGCCAGCCTGGGCCAGCGCCCTTCCCAAGAGACCCAGTACTTC. It yields the protein CASLGQRPSQETQYF.